Below are 7 T cell receptor beta chains sequenced from a single sample in a study of radiation and T cells in renal cell carcinoma. Profiling relied on immunoSEQ multiplex PCR, and the TCRdb table lists in-frame clones only, not all of them. The sample lists around 94,000 clones, just under 85% occurring once. The time point was: blood 4 weeks post-SBRT, at nephrectomy. As to treatment: 15 Gy SBRT to primary tumor, nephrectomy 4 weeks later. The sequenced sample was blood, obtained from a patient whose treatment included radiotherapy and nephrectomy. The receptors were sampled from a man aged 50 to 59 with renal cell carcinoma.

The chain has TRBV11-1 and TRBJ1-1; 7 bases fit TRBD1. This CDR3 region has 14 residues. Trimming cost V 5 bases and J 2 bases; bases outside gene matches: 5. Looked up from germline, CDR1 is SGHAT and CDR2 is FQDESV (reference sequence). The CDR3 DNA follows: TGTGCCAGCAGCATGGGACAGCTAAACACTGAAGCTTTCTTT. Protein: CASSMGQLNTEAFF.

This sequence joins TRBV7-8 and TRBJ2-7; maybe TRBD1 (5 bases). V lost 0 bases, J lost 2 bases, and 11 bases lay in between. CDR1 and CDR2 from the germline V gene are SGHVS and FQNEAQ. CDR3 length: 15 residues. This chain's CDR3 is CASSLARTQTYEQYF. The CDR3 bases are TGTGCCAGCAGCTTAGCTCGGACACAGACCTACGAGCAGTACTTC.

This clone was found a few times. The chain couples TRBV19 to TRBJ1-1; 10 bases align to TRBD1. The CDR3 contains 16 residues. The ends lost 5 bases at V and 4 bases at J; junction bases unmatched: 10. Germline V CDR1 and CDR2: LNHDA, SQIVND (reference sequence). Here the CDR3 DNA reads TGTGCCAGTAGTGGCCAACCGGGACAGGGGAGCACTGAAGCTTTCTTT. This sequence encodes CASSGQPGQGSTEAFF.

As for this clone: One junction end disagrees with the germline gene, perhaps due to a read error. The chain has TRBV2 and TRBJ2-3, with 10 bases that match TRBD1. The V gene's germline CDR1 is SNHLY and CDR2 FYNNEI. This CDR3 comprises 17 residues. As DNA, the CDR3 is TGTGCCAGCAGACGATACCCGGGACAGGGGCACACAGATATGCAGTATTTT. Its translation: CASRRYPGQGHTDMQYF. Based on the CDR3 plus reference TRBV2 and TRBJ2-3, the full variable domain is EPEVTQTPSHQVTQMGQEVILRCVPISNHLYFYWYRQILGQKVEFLVSFYNNEISEKSEIFDDQFSVERPDGSNFTLKIRSTKLEDSAMYFCASRRYPGQGHTDMQYFGPGTRLTVL.

The sample holds a few counts of this clone. This sequence joins TRBV10-3 and TRBJ1-5; D is unresolved. Germline V CDR1 and CDR2: ENHRY, SYGVKD. Trimming took off 3 bases at V and 9 bases at J, with 6 bases between the two ends. The CDR3 length is 11 residues. The CDR3 DNA reads as TGTGCCATCAGTGATTTAGGGCCCCAGCATTTT. As protein: CAISDLGPQHF.

The chain couples TRBV10-3 to TRBJ2-5, with 11 bases fitting TRBD2. CDR3 size: 16 residues. J lost 1 base, V lost 0 bases, and 1 base had no gene match. Per the germline V gene, CDR1 is ENHRY and CDR2 is SYGVKD. This CDR3 reads CAISESLAGGQETQYF. DNA of the CDR3: TGTGCCATCAGTGAGTCGCTAGCGGGGGGCCAAGAGACCCAGTACTTC.

The chain uses TRBV6-5 and TRBJ2-7, with TRBD2 matching 11 bases. Germline CDR1 is MNHEY and CDR2 is SVGAGI. J lost 4 bases, V lost 2 bases, and 4 bases had no gene match. The CDR3 extends over 15 amino acids. This chain's CDR3 is CASSYGGTSGYEQYF. Written as DNA, the CDR3 is TGTGCCAGCAGTTACGGAGGGACTAGCGGATACGAGCAGTACTTC.